Listed below are T cell receptor beta chains from one sample, sequenced in a study of CD8+CD57+ T cells in acquired aplastic anemia. TCRdb analysed the reads with MiXCR anew, one entry per CDR3 protein. The sample carries 150,000 to 200,000 distinct CDR3 sequences, about 48% recorded once. Sequenced input: sorted CD4+, CD8+, or CD8+CD57+ T cells (not recorded which) from PBMCs. The receptors stem from a human donor in good health. CDR3s include the opening cysteine and the closing phenylalanine or tryptophan. Each record gives: CDR3 protein, CDR3 DNA, clone size, V gene, D gene, J gene. A D gene is named only where the DNA matches it firmly. Clone size is stated in some rows and not others, as once, few, many or a class when expanded.

CDR3 protein: CSVEGAFF; CDR3 DNA: TGCAGCGTTGAAGGAGCTTTCTTT; clone size: .; V gene: TRBV29-1; D gene: .; J gene: TRBJ1-1
CDR3 protein: CASNPPNNEQFF; CDR3 DNA: TGTGCCAGCAACCCTCCTAACAATGAGCAGTTCTTC; clone size: .; V gene: TRBV7-9; D gene: .; J gene: TRBJ2-1
CDR3 protein: CASSPLAGGGNEQFF; CDR3 DNA: TGTGCCAGCAGTCCCCTAGCGGGAGGTGGCAATGAGCAGTTCTTC; clone size: many; V gene: TRBV2; D gene: TRBD2; J gene: TRBJ2-1
CDR3 protein: CASSLGGTEKLFF; CDR3 DNA: TGTGCCAGCAGCTTAGGAGGGACTGAAAAACTGTTTTTT; clone size: many; V gene: TRBV11-3; D gene: .; J gene: TRBJ1-4
CDR3 protein: CASSLWLTGGISYEQYF; CDR3 DNA: TGTGCCAGCAGTTTATGGTTAACAGGGGGAATTTCCTACGAGCAGTACTTC; clone size: .; V gene: TRBV28; D gene: TRBD1; J gene: TRBJ2-7
CDR3 protein: CASSVATGTSTDTQYF; CDR3 DNA: TGTGCCAGCAGCGTAGCTACAGGGACTAGCACAGATACGCAGTATTTT; clone size: .; V gene: TRBV9; D gene: .; J gene: TRBJ2-3
CDR3 protein: CASSLTAGGGIGELFF; CDR3 DNA: TGTGCCAGCAGCCTTACAGCGGGGGGAGGGATCGGGGAGCTGTTTTTT; clone size: .; V gene: TRBV9; D gene: TRBD2; J gene: TRBJ2-2
CDR3 protein: CSAKTSFETQYF; CDR3 DNA: TGCAGTGCAAAGACTAGTTTTGAGACCCAGTACTTC; clone size: .; V gene: TRBV20-1; D gene: .; J gene: TRBJ2-5
CDR3 protein: CASSPSGLPYYGYTF; CDR3 DNA: TGCGCCAGCAGCCCCTCGGGGCTACCCTACTATGGCTACACCTTC; clone size: few; V gene: TRBV5-1; D gene: .; J gene: TRBJ1-2
CDR3 protein: CASTSAVQEQFF; CDR3 DNA: TGTGCCAGCACCTCAGCTGTACAAGAGCAGTTCTTC; clone size: .; V gene: TRBV7-2; D gene: .; J gene: TRBJ2-1
CDR3 protein: CASSYSISPTASAYEQYF; CDR3 DNA: TGTGCCAGCAGTTACTCGATCAGTCCCACTGCGTCCGCCTACGAGCAGTACTTC; clone size: once; V gene: TRBV6-2/TRBV6-3; D gene: .; J gene: TRBJ2-7
CDR3 protein: CASRPGLAGGRNEQFF; CDR3 DNA: TGTGCCAGCAGACCGGGACTAGCGGGGGGTCGGAATGAGCAGTTCTTC; clone size: many; V gene: TRBV2; D gene: TRBD2; J gene: TRBJ2-1
CDR3 protein: CASSKGRTNQETQYF; CDR3 DNA: TGTGCCAGCAGCAAAGGACGGACTAACCAAGAGACCCAGTACTTC; clone size: many; V gene: TRBV5-6; D gene: .; J gene: TRBJ2-5
CDR3 protein: CASRSGQGGYGYTF; CDR3 DNA: TGCGCCAGCAGGTCGGGACAGGGAGGCTATGGCTACACCTTC; clone size: .; V gene: TRBV5-1; D gene: TRBD1; J gene: TRBJ1-2
CDR3 protein: CSVGIGTEGYEQYF; CDR3 DNA: TGCAGCGTTGGAATAGGGACAGAGGGCTACGAGCAGTACTTC; clone size: .; V gene: TRBV29-1; D gene: TRBD1; J gene: TRBJ2-7
CDR3 protein: CASSQSSGGTDTQYF; CDR3 DNA: TGCGCCAGCAGCCAGTCAAGCGGGGGGACAGATACGCAGTATTTT; clone size: many; V gene: TRBV4-1; D gene: TRBD2; J gene: TRBJ2-3
CDR3 protein: CASREPTANYGYTF; CDR3 DNA: TGTGCCAGCAGGGAACCGACGGCTAACTATGGCTACACCTTC; clone size: .; V gene: TRBV2; D gene: .; J gene: TRBJ1-2
CDR3 protein: CASSKRLAEYNEQFF; CDR3 DNA: TGTGCCAGCAGCAAACGACTAGCGGAGTACAATGAGCAGTTCTTC; clone size: many; V gene: TRBV9; D gene: TRBD2; J gene: TRBJ2-1
CDR3 protein: CASIGRDRGYEQYF; CDR3 DNA: TGTGCCAGCATCGGCAGGGACAGGGGCTACGAGCAGTACTTC; clone size: .; V gene: TRBV2; D gene: TRBD1; J gene: TRBJ2-7
CDR3 protein: CASRKDLSGANVLTF; CDR3 DNA: TGTGCCAGTAGGAAGGACCTCTCTGGGGCCAACGTCCTGACTTTC; clone size: many; V gene: TRBV19; D gene: .; J gene: TRBJ2-6
CDR3 protein: CSVVRGNTGELFF; CDR3 DNA: TGCAGCGTTGTAAGGGGGAACACCGGGGAGCTGTTTTTT; clone size: .; V gene: TRBV29-1; D gene: .; J gene: TRBJ2-2
CDR3 protein: CASSSGTGRRQTQYF; CDR3 DNA: TGTGCCAGCAGCTCCGGGACAGGAAGGCGGCAGACCCAGTACTTC; clone size: few; V gene: TRBV6-2/TRBV6-3; D gene: TRBD1; J gene: TRBJ2-5
CDR3 protein: CASGSDTEAFF; CDR3 DNA: TGTGCCAGTGGGAGTGACACTGAAGCTTTCTTT; clone size: .; V gene: TRBV19; D gene: .; J gene: TRBJ1-1
CDR3 protein: CATSLYRTQSPLHF; CDR3 DNA: TGTGCGACGAGCTTGTACCGAACCCAGTCACCCCTCCACTTT; clone size: .; V gene: TRBV7-9; D gene: .; J gene: TRBJ1-6
CDR3 protein: CAISDNDGYYNEQFF; CDR3 DNA: TGTGCCATCAGTGATAATGACGGGTATTACAATGAGCAGTTCTTC; clone size: once; V gene: TRBV10-3; D gene: .; J gene: TRBJ2-1
CDR3 protein: CASSTGAIGFGELFF; CDR3 DNA: TGCGCCAGCAGCACGGGCGCGATTGGTTTTGGGGAGCTGTTTTTT; clone size: .; V gene: TRBV5-1; D gene: .; J gene: TRBJ2-2
CDR3 protein: CASSWGQGLRGYTF; CDR3 DNA: TGTGCCAGCAGCTGGGGACAGGGCTTACGAGGCTACACCTTC; clone size: many; V gene: TRBV7-6; D gene: TRBD1; J gene: TRBJ1-2
CDR3 protein: CASSYSWTGITGELFF; CDR3 DNA: TGTGCCAGCAGTTATTCGTGGACAGGGATCACCGGGGAGCTGTTTTTT; clone size: few; V gene: TRBV12-3/TRBV12-4; D gene: TRBD1; J gene: TRBJ2-2
CDR3 protein: CSVVWDSTDTQYF; CDR3 DNA: TGCAGCGTTGTATGGGACAGCACAGATACGCAGTATTTT; clone size: many; V gene: TRBV29-1; D gene: .; J gene: TRBJ2-3
CDR3 protein: CASSIPSSGSNEQFF; CDR3 DNA: TGTGCCAGTAGTATTCCGTCGAGCGGGAGCAATGAGCAGTTCTTC; clone size: many; V gene: TRBV19; D gene: TRBD2; J gene: TRBJ2-1
CDR3 protein: CASSIVSGSRSYNEQFF; CDR3 DNA: TGTGCCAGTAGTATTGTTAGCGGGAGTCGTTCCTACAATGAGCAGTTCTTC; clone size: once; V gene: TRBV19; D gene: TRBD2; J gene: TRBJ2-1
CDR3 protein: CASSQEDGPATNEKLFF; CDR3 DNA: TGTGCCAGCAGCCAAGAGGACGGGCCGGCAACTAATGAAAAACTGTTTTTT; clone size: .; V gene: TRBV3-1; D gene: .; J gene: TRBJ1-4
CDR3 protein: CAISGWGVSSYNEQFF; CDR3 DNA: TGTGCCATCAGTGGTTGGGGAGTCAGCTCCTACAATGAGCAGTTCTTC; clone size: .; V gene: TRBV2; D gene: .; J gene: TRBJ2-1
CDR3 protein: CASSPGTSYEQYF; CDR3 DNA: TGTGCCAGCAGTCCCGGGACCTCCTACGAGCAGTACTTC; clone size: few; V gene: TRBV2; D gene: .; J gene: TRBJ2-7
CDR3 protein: CASPRGYEQYF; CDR3 DNA: TGTGCCAGTCCCAGGGGTTACGAGCAGTACTTC; clone size: .; V gene: TRBV2; D gene: .; J gene: TRBJ2-7
CDR3 protein: CSVVPGVVTDTQYF; CDR3 DNA: TGCAGCGTTGTCCCGGGCGTGGTCACAGATACGCAGTATTTT; clone size: .; V gene: TRBV29-1; D gene: .; J gene: TRBJ2-3
CDR3 protein: CASLTGNSPLHF; CDR3 DNA: TGTGCCAGCCTGACTGGTAATTCACCCCTCCACTTT; clone size: many; V gene: TRBV28; D gene: .; J gene: TRBJ1-6
CDR3 protein: CASRRDGKRPQHF; CDR3 DNA: TGTGCCAGCAGGAGGGACGGCAAAAGGCCCCAGCATTTT; clone size: few; V gene: TRBV28; D gene: .; J gene: TRBJ1-5
CDR3 protein: CASSPGVTDTQYF; CDR3 DNA: TGTGCCAGCAGCCCAGGGGTAACGGATACGCAGTATTTT; clone size: .; V gene: TRBV7-9; D gene: .; J gene: TRBJ2-3
CDR3 protein: CASSGGQQVSPLHF; CDR3 DNA: TGTGCCAGCAGCGGGGGGCAGCAGGTTTCACCCCTCCACTTT; clone size: many; V gene: TRBV9; D gene: .; J gene: TRBJ1-6
CDR3 protein: CASSLGVVTQYF; CDR3 DNA: TGTGCCAGCAGCTTAGGGGTAGTTACGCAGTATTTT; clone size: .; V gene: TRBV2; D gene: .; J gene: TRBJ2-3
CDR3 protein: CASSPKMGLAGEIGEQYF; CDR3 DNA: TGTGCCAGCAGCCCCAAAATGGGACTAGCGGGGGAAATAGGGGAGCAGTACTTC; clone size: many; V gene: TRBV7-2; D gene: TRBD2; J gene: TRBJ2-7
CDR3 protein: CSALSGSSYEQYF; CDR3 DNA: TGCAGCGCCCTTAGCGGGAGTTCCTACGAGCAGTACTTC; clone size: .; V gene: TRBV29-1; D gene: TRBD2; J gene: TRBJ2-7
CDR3 protein: CASSGPDRPGTIYF; CDR3 DNA: TGCGCCAGCAGTGGCCCGGACCGCCCTGGCACCATATATTTT; clone size: .; V gene: TRBV10-2; D gene: .; J gene: TRBJ1-3
CDR3 protein: CAISLGQESQPQHF; CDR3 DNA: TGTGCCATCAGCTTGGGACAGGAGAGTCAGCCCCAGCATTTT; clone size: many; V gene: TRBV10-3; D gene: TRBD1; J gene: TRBJ1-5
CDR3 protein: CSALVTFQEQYF; CDR3 DNA: TGCAGCGCCCTGGTGACATTCCAGGAGCAGTACTTC; clone size: few; V gene: TRBV29-1; D gene: .; J gene: TRBJ2-7
CDR3 protein: CASSGMNTEAFF; CDR3 DNA: TGTGCCAGCAGCGGTATGAACACTGAAGCTTTCTTT; clone size: .; V gene: TRBV9; D gene: .; J gene: TRBJ1-1
CDR3 protein: CASSLGGRSLNGQFF; CDR3 DNA: TGTGCCAGCAGTTTAGGTGGACGTTCCCTAAATGGGCAGTTCTTC; clone size: .; V gene: TRBV12-3/TRBV12-4; D gene: .; J gene: TRBJ2-1
CDR3 protein: CASSPRQNQETQYF; CDR3 DNA: TGTGCCAGCTCACCGCGACAAAACCAAGAGACCCAGTACTTC; clone size: .; V gene: TRBV18; D gene: .; J gene: TRBJ2-5
CDR3 protein: CASSLARATVHEQYF; CDR3 DNA: TGTGCCAGCAGCTTAGCCAGGGCAACAGTGCACGAGCAGTACTTC; clone size: many; V gene: TRBV11-1; D gene: .; J gene: TRBJ2-7
CDR3 protein: CASSSGLVTGELFF; CDR3 DNA: TGTGCCAGCAGCTCCGGACTAGTCACCGGGGAGCTGTTTTTT; clone size: many; V gene: TRBV7-2; D gene: TRBD2; J gene: TRBJ2-2
CDR3 protein: CASSEGSYEQYF; CDR3 DNA: TGTGCCAGCTCAGAGGGTTCTTACGAGCAGTACTTC; clone size: .; V gene: TRBV25-1; D gene: .; J gene: TRBJ2-7
CDR3 protein: CSARPPDRGNYGYTF; CDR3 DNA: TGCAGTGCTCGTCCCCCGGACAGGGGAAACTATGGCTACACCTTC; clone size: .; V gene: TRBV20-1; D gene: TRBD1; J gene: TRBJ1-2
CDR3 protein: CASSVTVASTDTQYF; CDR3 DNA: TGTGCCAGCAGCGTGACGGTGGCTAGCACAGATACGCAGTATTTT; clone size: many; V gene: TRBV5-8; D gene: .; J gene: TRBJ2-3
CDR3 protein: CASTRTGTANTEAFF; CDR3 DNA: TGTGCCAGTACCCGTACCGGGACAGCGAACACTGAAGCTTTCTTT; clone size: .; V gene: TRBV19; D gene: TRBD1; J gene: TRBJ1-1
CDR3 protein: CSVEWVGAYEQYF; CDR3 DNA: TGCAGCGTTGAATGGGTGGGGGCCTACGAGCAGTACTTC; clone size: few; V gene: TRBV29-1; D gene: .; J gene: TRBJ2-7
CDR3 protein: CASSFPGQPQHF; CDR3 DNA: TGTGCCAGCAGCTTTCCGGGTCAGCCCCAGCATTTT; clone size: .; V gene: TRBV7-3; D gene: .; J gene: TRBJ1-5
CDR3 protein: CASSAQIGTVGPFF; CDR3 DNA: TGTGCCAGCAGCGCCCAAATTGGGACAGTCGGACCGTTCTTC; clone size: many; V gene: TRBV9; D gene: TRBD1; J gene: TRBJ2-1
CDR3 protein: CALGSGYTF; CDR3 DNA: TGTGCTTTGGGATCCGGCTACACCTTC; clone size: .; V gene: TRBV25-1; D gene: .; J gene: TRBJ1-2